This TCR beta chain is from a study of blood T cell repertoires in COVID-19. The CDR3 contains 13 residues. Germline assignment: CDR1 LGHDT and CDR2 YNNKEL (reference sequence). Trimming took 4 bases from V and 6 from J; bases not matched to a gene: 5. Per the original data handling: Scientists estimated how many nucleated cells there were by amplifying reference gene primers. The data were produced by immunoSEQ multiplex PCR, yet TCRdb's version contains in-frame clones alone and is incomplete. From that table come the V and J calls and clone size; the DNA was used to work out D and trimming. There are about 440,000 clones in the sample; less than 95% occur only once, and approximately 0.65% lies in the top ten. Participants reported their clinical history, and cohort assignment relied on those reports.

The receptor was derived from a young man who had recovered from COVID-19. Sequenced sample: PBMCs or T cells enriched from blood (not recorded which). The chain employs TRBV3-1 (or the pseudogene TRBV3-2) and TRBJ1-2, with 7 bases fitting TRBD1. Written as DNA, the CDR3 is TGTGCCAGCAGCCTACAGGGGATGGATGGCTACACCTTC. It encodes CASSLQGMDGYTF.